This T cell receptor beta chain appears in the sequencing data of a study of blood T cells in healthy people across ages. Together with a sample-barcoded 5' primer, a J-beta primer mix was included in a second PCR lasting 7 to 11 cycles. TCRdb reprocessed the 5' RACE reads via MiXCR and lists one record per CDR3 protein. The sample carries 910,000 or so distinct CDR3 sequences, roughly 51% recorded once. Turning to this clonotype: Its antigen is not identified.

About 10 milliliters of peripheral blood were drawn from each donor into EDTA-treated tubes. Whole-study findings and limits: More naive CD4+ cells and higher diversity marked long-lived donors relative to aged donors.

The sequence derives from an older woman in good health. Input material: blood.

The CDR3, as DNA: TGTGCCAGCAGTTCCTACCGACTAGCGGGGTTGGAGATGATGAGCACAGATACGCAGTATTTT. Translated: CASSSYRLAGLEMMSTDTQYF. This chain joins TRBV6-2 or TRBV6-3 and TRBJ2-3; 11 bases line up with TRBD2. The CDR3 covers 21 residues. The V gene end was trimmed by 4 bases and the J gene end by 0 bases; junction bases not matched to a gene: 18. CDR1 MNHEY and CDR2 SVGEGT come from the germline V gene.